The next 17 T cell receptor beta chains were all read from a single sample in a study of early stage breast cancer tumors (dated by TCRdb to 2016 to 2017). Receptor amplification or capture employed the immunoSEQ multiplex PCR assay. TCRdb's version of the immuneACCESS table is confined to in-frame rearrangements and falls short of the full clone set. An unresolved V gene accounts for under half of the shortfall where checked; the remainder is of unknown origin. The sample contains 25,000 to 30,000 clones, roughly 55% of them found a single time. In total, the top ten clones hold 7% to 9% of the sample. Sequencing was carried out using breast tumor tissue. All receptors derive from a person between 45 and 65 years old with breast cancer.

This clone was recorded a few times. The gene calls are TRBV5-8 and TRBJ1-1, with TRBD1 as a possible D gene (6 bases). Germline CDR1 SGHTS, CDR2 YDEGEE. V lost 2 bases and J 9 bases, leaving 14 bases between the germline ends. This CDR3 is 13 amino acids long. CDR3 nucleotide sequence: TGTGCCAGCAGCTTACTTACCGGGACAAAAGCTTTCTTT. It yields the protein CASSLLTGTKAFF.

The genes are TRBV7-2 and TRBJ2-2; maybe TRBD1 (8 bases). The CDR3 is 16 residues long. The germline V gene has CDR1 SGHTA and CDR2 FQGNSA. V was shortened by 5 bases and J by 0 bases, with 13 bases between the two germline ends. This CDR3 reads CASSTGGGTNTGELFF. The CDR3 DNA reads TGTGCCAGCAGCACAGGGGGGGGAACGAACACCGGGGAGCTGTTTTTT.

This clone is medium-sized within its sample. The chain couples TRBV4-3 to TRBJ2-7, with TRBD2 matching over 10 bases. The CDR3 totals 19 residues. Germline values: CDR1 LGHNA, CDR2 YSLEER. V was clipped by 1 base and J by 2 bases; unmatched bases: 14. The CDR3 spells CASSQGVLAGVQTAYEQYF. CDR3 coding DNA: TGCGCCAGCAGCCAAGGTGTCCTAGCGGGAGTCCAGACGGCCTACGAGCAGTACTTC.

V is TRBV27 and J is TRBJ2-7; no clear D. The CDR3 loop spans 13 amino acids. The V end was cut by 1 base, the J end by 2 bases, with 6 bases between. Germline V gives CDR1 MNHEY, CDR2 SMNVEV (reference sequence). CDR3 in amino acids: CASSLWPAYEQYF. CDR3 DNA sequence: TGTGCCAGCAGTTTATGGCCCGCCTACGAGCAGTACTTC.

V gene TRBV5-1 combines with J gene TRBJ2-1; D is undetermined. Germline V gene sequence: CDR1 SGHRS, CDR2 YFSETQ. V lost 0 bases and J lost 1, with 2 bases in between. CDR3 size: 13 residues. DNA of the CDR3: TGCGCCAGCAGCTTGGAATCCTACAATGAGCAGTTCTTC. It encodes CASSLESYNEQFF.

The V gene is TRBV2, the J gene TRBJ1-1; tentative D call: TRBD1 (6 bases). Germline V gene sequence: CDR1 SNHLY, CDR2 FYNNEI. This CDR3 is built from 16 residues. The ends were cut back, 6 bases at V and 2 bases at J, with 19 bases in the middle. The CDR3 sequence: CASRGVLQGVNTEAFF. The DNA of the CDR3 is TGTGCCAGCAGAGGCGTCTTACAGGGTGTTAACACTGAAGCTTTCTTT.

The rearrangement joins TRBV7-9 to TRBJ2-7; possible D gene TRBD1, 5 bases. The germline V and J ends were trimmed by 5 bases and 5 bases, with 22 bases remaining between them. The CDR3 runs to 16 residues. The germline V gene has CDR1 SEHNR and CDR2 FQNEAQ (reference sequence). The chain's CDR3 is CASSNAQGLSRNEQYF. In nucleotides, the CDR3 is TGTGCCAGCAGCAATGCCCAGGGCCTCAGCCGGAACGAGCAGTACTTC.

The genes are TRBV7-6 and TRBJ2-3, with D possibly being TRBD1 or TRBD2 (6 bases each). The V gene's germline CDR1 is SGHVS and CDR2 FNYEAQ. This CDR3 contains 13 residues. The V gene lost 6 bases and the J gene lost 4 bases, with 11 bases spanning the gap. The CDR3 is CASSGGRSDTQYF. As DNA, the CDR3 is TGTGCCAGCAGTGGGGGGCGGTCAGATACGCAGTATTTT.

The rearrangement links TRBV29-1 to TRBJ1-1, with no clear D. The CDR3 is 12 residues long. V dropped 7 bases and J dropped 7 bases, with 16 bases sitting between them. CDR1 SQVTM and CDR2 ANQGSEA come from the germline V gene. Here the CDR3 reads CSDYKGGFEAFF. The CDR3, as DNA: TGCAGCGACTATAAAGGAGGTTTTGAAGCTTTCTTT.

This clone has a handful of counts. The chain carries TRBV7-6 and TRBJ2-7; 10 nucleotides match TRBD2. Germline V gene lookup returns CDR1 SGHVS and CDR2 FNYEAQ. The V and J ends lost 6 bases and 9 bases, in that order; junction bases with no gene match: 17. This CDR3 has 16 residues. The CDR3 coding sequence is TGTGCCAGCAGTCCAGACTACCTAGCGGGAGATCCCGCGCAGTACTTC. Translation gives CASSPDYLAGDPAQYF.

This clone is labeled as medium-sized (0.01 to 0.1%). The chain is built from TRBV7-9 and TRBJ1-2, with D maybe TRBD1 (6 bases). Per the germline V gene, CDR1 is SEHNR and CDR2 is FQNEAQ (reference sequence). V shed 5 bases and J shed 3 bases, with 19 bases lying between them. The length of the CDR3 is 16 residues. This CDR3 is CASSGSPQGWYYGYTF. The CDR3 nucleotides read TGTGCCAGCAGCGGCTCCCCACAGGGATGGTACTATGGCTACACCTTC.

V is TRBV30 and J is TRBJ2-1; 8 nucleotides align to TRBD2. V trimming: 3 bases; J trimming: 12 bases; junction bases outside the gene matches: 4. From germline, CDR1 is GTSNPN and CDR2 SVGIG (reference sequence). The CDR3 sequence is 11 residues long. The CDR3 protein is CAWSRSGGQFF. The CDR3 DNA follows: TGTGCCTGGAGCAGAAGCGGGGGGCAGTTCTTC.

The gene calls are TRBV12-5 and TRBJ2-2; perhaps D is TRBD1 or TRBD2 (5 bases each). Trimming took 1 base from V and 5 from J, leaving 5 bases between them. CDR1 and CDR2 from the germline V gene are LGHNT and FRNRAP. There are 13 residues in the CDR3. The CDR3 nucleotides are TGTGCTAGTGGTTTGGGGGGGACCGGGGAGCTGTTTTTT. This gives the protein CASGLGGTGELFF.

The rearrangement joins TRBV27 to TRBJ2-2, with a possible D match to TRBD1 (5 bases). The CDR3 length is 16 residues. Trimming took 0 bases from V and 4 from J, leaving 12 bases between them. CDR1 is MNHEY and CDR2 is SMNVEV in the germline V gene (reference sequence). In nucleotides, the CDR3 is TGTGCCAGCAGTTTATCGATCGCAGGGTGCACCGGGGAGCTGTTTTTT. Protein: CASSLSIAGCTGELFF.

This clone was recorded a few times. The chain has TRBV10-3 and TRBJ2-7, with D possibly TRBD2 on 5 matching bases. V lost 9 bases, J lost 2 bases, and 17 bases lay in between. This CDR3 comprises 14 residues. CDR1 and CDR2 (germline): ENHRY, SYGVKD. The DNA of the CDR3 is TGTGCCATTGGAGCTCGGGGAACAACCTACGAGCAGTACTTC. Protein sequence: CAIGARGTTYEQYF.

Only a few counts were recorded for this clone. The V call is TRBV5-6, the J call TRBJ1-5; perhaps TRBD1 as D (5 bases). This CDR3 has 15 amino acids. From germline, CDR1 is SGHDT and CDR2 YYEEEE. The V end was cut by 2 bases, the J end by 3 bases, with 12 bases between. In nucleotides, the CDR3 is TGTGCCAGCAGCTTCTATGGGGGGAACAATCAGCCCCAGCATTTT. It translates to CASSFYGGNNQPQHF.

The CDR3 DNA sequence: TGTGCCAGCAGCTTAACGGTAGCGGGTACACAGTATTTT. Residues: CASSLTVAGTQYF. The chain couples TRBV7-3 to TRBJ2-3, with 7 bases that match TRBD2. The trim removed 0 bases at V and 12 bases at J, leaving 6 bases unmatched. The CDR3 covers 13 residues. Looked up from germline, CDR1 is SGHTA and CDR2 is FQGTGA.